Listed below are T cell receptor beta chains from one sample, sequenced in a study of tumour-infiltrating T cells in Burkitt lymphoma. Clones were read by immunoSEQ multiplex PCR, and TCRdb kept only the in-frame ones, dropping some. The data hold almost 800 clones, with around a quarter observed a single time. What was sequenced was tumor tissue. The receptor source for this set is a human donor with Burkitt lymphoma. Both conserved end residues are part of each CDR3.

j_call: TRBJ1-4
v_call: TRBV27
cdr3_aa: CASSLSPSTGGKEKLFF

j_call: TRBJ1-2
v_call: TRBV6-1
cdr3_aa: CASSQTGSPFYGYTF

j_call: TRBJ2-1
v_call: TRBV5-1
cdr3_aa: CASKPDGGGSHNEQFF

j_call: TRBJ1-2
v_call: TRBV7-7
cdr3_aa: CASRGVGGNYGYTF

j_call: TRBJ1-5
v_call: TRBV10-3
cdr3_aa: CAISEGLAGGLQPQHF

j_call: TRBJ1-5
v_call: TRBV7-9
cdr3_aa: CASSLGDGSWASSNQPQHF

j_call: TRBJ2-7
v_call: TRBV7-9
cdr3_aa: CASSSGQTGPTYEQYF

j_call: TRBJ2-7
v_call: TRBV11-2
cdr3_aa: CASSRQGSYEQYF

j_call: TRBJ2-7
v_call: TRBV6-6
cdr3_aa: CASGTTGIYEQYF

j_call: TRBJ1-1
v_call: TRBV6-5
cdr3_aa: CASRGNTEAFF

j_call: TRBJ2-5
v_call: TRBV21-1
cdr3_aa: CASSKGLNLWGQETQYF

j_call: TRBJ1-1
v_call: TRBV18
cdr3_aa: CASSPPRPYPEAFF

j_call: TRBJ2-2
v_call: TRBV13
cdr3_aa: CASSTRPDTGELFF

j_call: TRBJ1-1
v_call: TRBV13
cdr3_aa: CASSGTGGGTEAFF

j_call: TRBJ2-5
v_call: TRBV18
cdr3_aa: CASSQEEGETQYF

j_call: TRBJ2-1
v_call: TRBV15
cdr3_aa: CATSRETGGADNEQFF

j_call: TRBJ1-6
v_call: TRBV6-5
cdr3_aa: CASSWGGISPLHF

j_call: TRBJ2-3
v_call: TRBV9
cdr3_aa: CASRADERGSTDTQYF

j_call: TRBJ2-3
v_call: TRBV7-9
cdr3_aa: CASSADRTKPSTDTQYF

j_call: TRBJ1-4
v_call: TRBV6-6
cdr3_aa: CASSYSPAGGRGKLFF

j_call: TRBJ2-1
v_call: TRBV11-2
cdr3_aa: CASSGRDRYNEQFF

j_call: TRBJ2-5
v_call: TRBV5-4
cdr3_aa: CASSLGTGGGETQYF

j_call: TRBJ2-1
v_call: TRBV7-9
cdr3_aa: CASSLSEGLGEQFF

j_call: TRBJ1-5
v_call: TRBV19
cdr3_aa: CASRVSGNQPQHF

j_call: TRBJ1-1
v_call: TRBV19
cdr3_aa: CACRWVEGTEAFF

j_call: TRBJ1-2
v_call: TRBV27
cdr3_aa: CASSFAGLGGYTF

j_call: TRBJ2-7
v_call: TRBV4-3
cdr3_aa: CASSQEGRWDEQYF

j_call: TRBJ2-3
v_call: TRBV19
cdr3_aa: CASSIDRPDTQYF

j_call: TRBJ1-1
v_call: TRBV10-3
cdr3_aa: CAISARMNTEAFF

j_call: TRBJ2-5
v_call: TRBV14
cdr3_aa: CASSHLAYQETQYF

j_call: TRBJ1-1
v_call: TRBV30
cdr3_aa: CAWGLSTEAFF

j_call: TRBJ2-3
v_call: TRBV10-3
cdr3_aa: CAISQGELTDTQYF

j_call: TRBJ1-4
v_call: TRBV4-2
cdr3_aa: CASSLAGSNEKLFF

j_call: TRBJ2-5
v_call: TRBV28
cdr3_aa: CASSSDQEPWETQYF

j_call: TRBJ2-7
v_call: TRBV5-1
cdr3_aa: CASSLNDLQNGLPSYEQYF

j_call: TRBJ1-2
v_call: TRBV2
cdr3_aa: CASYDVDRGIYGYTF

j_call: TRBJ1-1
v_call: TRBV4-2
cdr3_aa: CASSQLLTGAYTEAFF

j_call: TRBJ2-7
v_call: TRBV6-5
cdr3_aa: CASTTGNSYEQYF

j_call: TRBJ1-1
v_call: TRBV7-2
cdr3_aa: CASSPDPRGTEAFF

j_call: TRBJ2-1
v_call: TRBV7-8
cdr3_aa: CASRTWGGNEQFF

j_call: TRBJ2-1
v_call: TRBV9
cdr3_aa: CASSGGGRRSYNEQFF

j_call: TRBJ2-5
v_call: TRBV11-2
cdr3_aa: CASSLEGLQETQYF

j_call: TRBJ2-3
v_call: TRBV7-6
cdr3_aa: CASSLGRLAGGDTQYF

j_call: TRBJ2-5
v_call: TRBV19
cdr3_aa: CASGTVQETQYF

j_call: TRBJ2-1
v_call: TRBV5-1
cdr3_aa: CASSPGTSFYNEQFF

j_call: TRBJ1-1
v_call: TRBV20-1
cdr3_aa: CSATGGEAFF

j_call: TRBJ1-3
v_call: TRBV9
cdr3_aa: CASSVAPGTSGNTIYF

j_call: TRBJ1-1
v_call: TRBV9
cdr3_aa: CASTIGTGGEAFF

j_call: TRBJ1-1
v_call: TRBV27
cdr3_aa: CASAVAGNTEAFF